These 3 T cell receptor beta chains were all obtained from the same sample, sequenced in a study of T cell responses to AZD1222 COVID-19 vaccine. Only in-frame clones appear in the TCRdb table, and some are missing; sequencing was by immunoSEQ multiplex PCR. The sample lists 96,000 or so clones; approximately 87% were seen once. Sequencing used peripheral blood, obtained on day 0 of AZD1222 vaccination. These receptor sequences come from an adult in good health.

The chain links TRBV7-3 to TRBJ1-1; weak D call: TRBD1 (5 bases). Trimming took 5 bases from V and 6 from J, leaving 13 bases between them. The germline V gene has CDR1 SGHTA and CDR2 FQGTGA. This CDR3 contains 13 residues. The CDR3 bases are TGTGCCAGCAGCCCCTCATCGGGGGCTGAAGCTTTCTTT. Protein: CASSPSSGAEAFF.

Written as DNA, the CDR3 is TGTGCCAGCAGCCATGTGGACGGAGAGACCCAGTACTTC. Translation gives CASSHVDGETQYF. The chain uses TRBV5-4 and TRBJ2-5; D call uncertain. Trimming stripped 4 bases from V and 4 bases from J, with 11 bases between. The germline V gene has CDR1 SGHNT and CDR2 YYREEE (reference sequence). There are 13 residues in the CDR3.

The chain uses TRBV24-1 and TRBJ1-2, with D hard to call. Trimming took off 9 bases at V and 7 bases at J, with 11 bases between the two ends. Germline CDR1 and CDR2: KGHDR and SFDVKD. The CDR3 runs to 11 residues. CDR3 amino acids: CATASGRGYTF. Here the CDR3 DNA reads TGTGCCACCGCTAGTGGTCGTGGCTACACCTTC.